This T cell receptor beta chain was retrieved from a study of T-cell reconstitution after alpha-beta-depleted transplantation in children. Deletions cut 4 bases from V and 2 bases from J, with 13 bases between. The CDR3 contains 15 residues. Unique molecular identifiers were built into the TCRbeta library. TCRdb reprocessed the PCR reads via MiXCR and lists one record per CDR3 protein. The sample consists of 550,000 to 800,000 distinct CDR3 sequences, around 13% of them appearing once. This sample comprised PBMCs, obtained before TCRalphabeta/CD19-depleted stem cell transplant. The J gene is TRBJ2-3, the V gene TRBV12-3 or TRBV12-4, with D uncertain. The TCR was taken from a girl aged 2-10 years with congenital amegakaryocytic thrombocytopenia, due to receive a stem cell transplant. CDR3 sequence reads: CASSSGSRLTDTQYF. The CDR3 DNA is TGTGCCAGCAGTTCCGGCAGTCGGCTCACAGATACGCAGTATTTT.